This is a list of T cell receptor beta chains from one sample in a study of blood T cell repertoires in COVID-19. Repertoires were generated with immunoSEQ multiplex PCR, while TCRdb's copy carries only in-frame clones and drops some. In the table there are around 190,000 clones, more than 70% of which are singletons. The source material was peripheral blood. The receptors originated from a human donor in a cohort sampled during active COVID-19. Each CDR3 is given with its conserved first and last residue. The D gene is left open where the match is weak. Only some rows state a clone size, as once, few, many or a class for expanded clones.

length,V,size,J,D,DNA,CDR3
14,TRBV4-1,NA,TRBJ2-1,NA,TGCGCCAGCAGCCAAGAAGAAGGGGATGGTGAGCAGTTCTTC,CASSQEEGDGEQFF
15,TRBV5-1,NA,TRBJ1-2,NA,TGCGCCAGCAGCTTGGACGGGGGTAGTGACTATGGCTACACCTTC,CASSLDGGSDYGYTF
15,TRBV2,NA,TRBJ2-7,TRBD2,TGTGCCAGCAGTGTGTGGACTAGCGGGGTTTACGAGCAGTACTTC,CASSVWTSGVYEQYF
15,TRBV5-4,NA,TRBJ2-2,TRBD1,TGTGCCAGCAGCTTGGCAGGACAGGGGTCCGGGGAGCTGTTTTTT,CASSLAGQGSGELFF
16,TRBV3-1/TRBV3-2,NA,TRBJ2-4,TRBD2,TGTGCCAGCAGCCAAGAGCTAGCGGGGGACCAAAACATTCAGTACTTC,CASSQELAGDQNIQYF
12,TRBV2,NA,TRBJ2-7,NA,TGTGCCACAGGACTATTCTCCTACGAGCAGTACTTC,CATGLFSYEQYF
16,TRBV24-1,NA,TRBJ2-3,TRBD1,TGTGCCACCAGTGACGAGGGACAGGGAGGGCCAGATACGCAGTATTTT,CATSDEGQGGPDTQYF
14,TRBV2,few,TRBJ2-7,NA,TGTGCCAGCAGCGGAGCCAGGGGGGCCTACGAGCAGTACTTC,CASSGARGAYEQYF
15,TRBV7-9,few,TRBJ1-4,NA,TGTGCCAGCAGCTTAGACGGTCTTGGTAATGAAAAACTGTTTTTT,CASSLDGLGNEKLFF
16,TRBV19,NA,TRBJ2-5,NA,TGTGCCAGTAGTATAGCCCCCAGTGGGGGCCGAAAGACCCAGTACTTC,CASSIAPSGGRKTQYF
14,TRBV2,NA,TRBJ2-7,TRBD1,TGTGCCAGCAGCGCCGGGACAGGGCGAGCCGAGCAGTACTTC,CASSAGTGRAEQYF
16,TRBV4-2,NA,TRBJ2-3,TRBD2,TGTGCCAGCAGCCAAGCCCTAGCGGGAAAGTCTCTGGCGCAGTATTTT,CASSQALAGKSLAQYF